Below, 31 T cell receptor beta chains from the same sample are listed, as sequenced in a study of blood T cell repertoires in COVID-19. The protocol was immunoSEQ multiplex PCR, while the TCRdb copy is restricted to in-frame clones and leaves out a portion. In the table there are 100,000 to 150,000 clones, about 85% of which are singletons. Sequenced material: peripheral blood. These receptors were collected from a man of 80 years or more with active or convalescent COVID-19.

This chain links TRBV5-4 with TRBJ2-7; 13 bases are a match to TRBD2. With 4 bases clipped from V and 2 bases from J, the junction kept 3 bases outside the gene matches. CDR1 is SGHNT, CDR2 YYREEE, per germline (reference sequence). This CDR3 spans 15 amino acids. Here the CDR3 DNA reads TGTGCCAGCAGCCTGACTAGCGGGGGGCCCTACGAGCAGTACTTC. Its translation: CASSLTSGGPYEQYF.

The chain is built from TRBV2 and TRBJ1-2; tentative D call: TRBD1 (5 bases). This CDR3 is 15 amino acids long. Germline V gives CDR1 SNHLY, CDR2 FYNNEI. Trimming removed 4 bases from V and 1 base from J, with 13 bases in between. The CDR3 nucleotides are TGTGCCAGCAGTGTAAGGGGAGGGGTTAACTATGGCTACACCTTC. Translated, it gives CASSVRGGVNYGYTF.

This clone has only a few counts. The rearrangement uses TRBV27 and TRBJ1-1; D is ambiguous. Germline values: CDR1 MNHEY, CDR2 SMNVEV (reference sequence). The CDR3 totals 14 residues. V dropped 2 bases and J dropped 1 base, with 8 bases sitting between them. The CDR3 nucleotides are TGTGCCAGCAGTTTAGGAGTCCCGAACACTGAAGCTTTCTTT. Protein sequence: CASSLGVPNTEAFF.

The V gene is TRBV6-1, the J gene TRBJ1-1, with a tentative D call TRBD1 (6 bases). The CDR3 is 17 residues long. V lost 2 bases, J lost 5 bases, and 21 bases lay in between. Germline V gene data show CDR1 as MNHNS and CDR2 as SASEGT. The CDR3 spells CASSERGNRARGTEAFF. As DNA, the CDR3 is TGTGCCAGCAGTGAAAGGGGGAATAGGGCGAGGGGGACTGAAGCTTTCTTT.

The rearrangement uses TRBV7-6 and TRBJ2-1, with 11 bases fitting TRBD1. V gave up 5 bases and J gave up 7 bases; unmatched junction bases: 7. Germline CDR1 and CDR2: SGHVS and FNYEAQ. The CDR3 has 15 residues. The CDR3: CASSPRTGGANEQFF. CDR3 sequence (DNA): TGTGCCAGCAGCCCCCGGACAGGGGGCGCAAATGAGCAGTTCTTC.

Written as DNA, the CDR3 is TGTGCCAGCAGCCCCCGGACTAGCGGGGGATTCGGCGAGCAGTTCTTC. It yields the protein CASSPRTSGGFGEQFF. This rearrangement joins TRBV7-8 to TRBJ2-1; TRBD2 matches at 13 bases. V dropped 5 bases and J dropped 10; count of bases not matched to a gene: 11. Germline-derived CDR1 and CDR2 are SGHVS and FQNEAQ. The CDR3 sequence is 16 residues long. Filled out from reference TRBV7-8 and TRBJ2-1, the complete variable domain reads GAGVSQSPRYKVAKRGQDVALRCDPISGHVSLFWYQQALGQGPEFLTYFQNEAQLDKSGLPSDRFFAERPEGSVSTLKIQRTQQEDSAVYLCASSPRTSGGFGEQFFGPGTRLTVL.

V is TRBV19 and J is TRBJ2-2; 7 bases fit TRBD2. This CDR3 contains 16 residues. The trim removed 1 base at V and 4 bases at J, leaving 6 bases unmatched. Germline loops: CDR1 LNHDA, CDR2 SQIVND (reference sequence). CDR3 coding DNA: TGTGCCAGTAGTATAGGCAGACTAGCACGCACCGGGGAGCTGTTTTTT. Translated, it gives CASSIGRLARTGELFF.

The genes are TRBV6-6 and TRBJ1-5, with a possible D match to TRBD1 (5 bases). This CDR3 has 13 residues. Trimming cost V 5 bases and J 5 bases, with 10 bases left between them. Germline V gene lookup returns CDR1 MNHNY and CDR2 SVGAGI (reference sequence). The CDR3 is CASSPDTDQPQHF. CDR3 coding DNA: TGTGCCAGCAGTCCGGACACGGATCAGCCCCAGCATTTT.

In its sample, this clone ranks as medium-sized. The chain joins TRBV27 to TRBJ1-2; tentatively, D is TRBD1 (6 bases). Trimming left V 2 bases short and J 8 bases short, with 12 bases between. CDR1 and CDR2 from the germline V gene are MNHEY and SMNVEV (reference sequence). This CDR3 has 13 amino acids. The CDR3, as DNA: TGTGCCAGCAGTTTAAATCCCAGGGGCGGCTACACCTTC. This sequence encodes CASSLNPRGGYTF.

The CDR3 spells CASSPLGVGGELFF. The DNA of the CDR3 is TGTGCCAGCAGTCCTCTAGGTGTTGGCGGGGAGCTGTTTTTT. The chain links TRBV9 to TRBJ2-2, with unresolved D. Trimming shortened V by 5 bases and J by 7 bases, and 15 bases separated the two germline ends. Germline V lookup: CDR1 SGDLS, CDR2 YYNGEE. The CDR3 sequence is 14 residues long.

The chain links TRBV6-5 to TRBJ2-1; TRBD1 is a possible D gene (7 bases). The germline gives CDR1 MNHEY, CDR2 SVGAGI. This CDR3 is built from 13 residues. V lost 7 bases and J 8 bases, leaving 15 bases between the germline ends. The CDR3 reads CASTEDRDYEQFF. As DNA, the CDR3 is TGTGCCAGCACCGAAGACAGGGACTATGAGCAGTTCTTC.

The chain carries TRBV19 and TRBJ1-4, with TRBD1 identical over 7 bases. V was clipped by 5 bases and J by 17 bases; unmatched bases: 14. Germline V CDR1 and CDR2: LNHDA, SQIVND (reference sequence). This CDR3 is 13 amino acids long. The CDR3, as DNA: TGTGCCAGTAGTCGACTTCAGGACAGGTCCCCTTTTTTT. Translated, it gives CASSRLQDRSPFF.

The rearrangement links TRBV7-2 to TRBJ1-1, with a possible D match to TRBD1 (5 bases). Germline V gene sequence: CDR1 SGHTA, CDR2 FQGNSA. Trimming cost V 2 bases and J 0 bases, with 13 bases left between them. This CDR3 region has 16 residues. The CDR3, as DNA: TGTGCCAGCAGCTTAATGGGGCAACCTATGAACACTGAAGCTTTCTTT. Protein: CASSLMGQPMNTEAFF.

This chain joins TRBV4-1 and TRBJ1-1; 7 bases are a match to TRBD1. J lost 1 base, V lost 4 bases, and 12 bases had no gene match. The germline V gene encodes CDR1 MGHRA and CDR2 YSYEKL. CDR3 length equals 17 residues. Here the CDR3 reads CASSPVRGRRGNTEAFF. The DNA of the CDR3 is TGCGCCAGCAGCCCGGTTAGGGGGCGCAGAGGGAACACTGAAGCTTTCTTT.

The chain combines TRBV4-1 with TRBJ1-4; D uncertain. V gave up 4 bases and J gave up 8 bases, with 17 bases separating them. CDR1 and CDR2 from the germline V gene are MGHRA and YSYEKL. This CDR3 has 15 amino acids. The CDR3 DNA is TGCGCCAGCAGCCTCTCCGGGAACCCCGGGGAAAAACTGTTTTTT. Amino acids: CASSLSGNPGEKLFF.

The chain has TRBV5-4 and TRBJ2-5, with D maybe TRBD1 (5 bases). Germline CDR1 is SGHNT and CDR2 is YYREEE (reference sequence). This CDR3 contains 13 residues. Trimming stripped 0 bases from V and 2 bases from J, with 5 bases between. The CDR3 nucleotides are TGTGCCAGCAGCTTGGACAGGCAAGAGACCCAGTACTTC. Residues: CASSLDRQETQYF. Filled out from reference TRBV5-4 and TRBJ2-5, the complete variable domain reads ETGVTQSPTHLIKTRGQQVTLRCSSQSGHNTVSWYQQALGQGPQFIFQYYREEENGRGNFPPRFSGLQFPNYSSELNVNALELDDSALYLCASSLDRQETQYFGPGTRLLVL.

The genes are TRBV2 and TRBJ2-2; 7 nucleotides line up with TRBD1. CDR3 length: 15 residues. The V gene end was trimmed by 4 bases and the J gene end by 2 bases; junction bases not matched to a gene: 4. Germline CDR1 is SNHLY and CDR2 is FYNNEI. Here the CDR3 reads CASSARQGNTGELFF. The CDR3, as DNA: TGTGCCAGCAGTGCCCGACAGGGCAACACCGGGGAGCTGTTTTTT. Complete variable domain (other parts from reference TRBV2 and TRBJ2-2): EPEVTQTPSHQVTQMGQEVILRCVPISNHLYFYWYRQILGQKVEFLVSFYNNEISEKSEIFDDQFSVERPDGSNFTLKIRSTKLEDSAMYFCASSARQGNTGELFFGEGSRLTVL.

This chain joins TRBV19 and TRBJ1-4; TRBD1 matches at 7 bases. Germline V gene sequence: CDR1 LNHDA, CDR2 SQIVND (reference sequence). Losses at the gene ends were 5 bases for V and 5 bases for J; bases not matched to a gene: 8. CDR3 size: 15 residues. The CDR3 loop reads CASSFNRGRNEKLFF. Written as DNA, the CDR3 is TGTGCCAGTAGTTTTAACAGGGGACGGAATGAAAAACTGTTTTTT.

This clone was seen only a few times. The chain couples TRBV28 to TRBJ2-7; TRBD1 matches at 9 bases. This CDR3 contains 13 residues. Per the germline V gene, CDR1 is MDHEN and CDR2 is SYDVKM. V was clipped by 6 bases and J by 7 bases; unmatched bases: 7. CDR3 residues: CASRGQGFGEQYF. In nucleotides, the CDR3 is TGTGCCAGCAGGGGACAGGGTTTTGGGGAGCAGTACTTC.

The gene calls are TRBV9 and TRBJ1-3, with a tentative D call TRBD1 (5 bases). The CDR3 spans 14 residues. Looked up from germline, CDR1 is SGDLS and CDR2 is YYNGEE. V was trimmed by 3 bases and J by 1 base, leaving 8 bases between them. CDR3 protein: CASSDRNSGNTIYF. CDR3 DNA: TGTGCCAGCAGCGACAGGAATTCTGGAAACACCATATATTTT.

This clone was detected a few times. The genes are TRBV6-6 and TRBJ2-7, with a tentative D call TRBD1 (6 bases). Trimming pared 6 bases from V and 5 bases from J, leaving 17 bases between. The CDR3 runs 14 residues. CDR1 and CDR2 from the germline V gene are MNHNY and SVGAGI (reference sequence). DNA for the CDR3: TGTGCCAGCAGGGGGGTAGGGGGTAAGGACGAGCAGTACTTC. Its translation: CASRGVGGKDEQYF.

This clone was found a few times. The chain is built from TRBV19 and TRBJ2-1, with D maybe TRBD2 (5 bases). The CDR3 length is 17 residues. The V end was cut by 0 bases, the J end by 3 bases, with 15 bases between. Germline V lookup: CDR1 LNHDA, CDR2 SQIVND (reference sequence). The CDR3 sequence: CASSIDRGSANYNEQFF. In DNA, the CDR3 is TGTGCCAGTAGTATAGATCGAGGGAGCGCCAACTACAATGAGCAGTTCTTC.

Remarks on this clone: A junction boundary mismatches the germline segment, possibly from a read error. The chain has TRBV10-2 and TRBJ1-3; a possible D gene is TRBD1 (5 bases). The germline V gene encodes CDR1 WSHSY and CDR2 SAAADI. The CDR3 sequence is 12 residues long. This CDR3 reads CASSTPGFRPSF. For the CDR3, the DNA is TGCGCCAGCAGTACCCCAGGGTTTCGCCCCTCTTTT.

V is TRBV5-1 and J is TRBJ2-7, with a tentative D call TRBD1 (6 bases). Germline CDR1 and CDR2: SGHRS and YFSETQ. The CDR3 covers 16 residues. Deletions cut 1 base from V and 5 bases from J, with 19 bases between. The CDR3 sequence: CASSLRVGTRVHEQYF. In DNA form, the CDR3 reads TGCGCCAGCAGCTTGAGGGTGGGGACACGGGTTCACGAGCAGTACTTC.

This chain links TRBV7-2 with TRBJ2-5; TRBD1 aligns across 9 bases. This CDR3 spans 15 amino acids. CDR1 is SGHTA and CDR2 is FQGNSA in the germline V gene. V was clipped by 5 bases and J by 2 bases; unmatched bases: 6. CDR3 region: CASSKQGAWQETQYF. The CDR3 DNA reads as TGTGCCAGCAGCAAACAGGGGGCTTGGCAAGAGACCCAGTACTTC.

The chain has TRBV11-2 and TRBJ2-1; 10 positions agree with TRBD2. The germline V gene has CDR1 SGHAT and CDR2 FQNNGV. The CDR3 spans 16 residues. V dropped 2 bases and J dropped 5; count of bases not matched to a gene: 6. The chain's CDR3 is CASSLFTSGKNNEQFF. The CDR3 DNA follows: TGTGCCAGCAGCTTATTTACTAGCGGGAAGAACAATGAGCAGTTCTTC. Supplemented by reference TRBV11-2 and TRBJ2-1, the full variable domain reads EAGVAQSPRYKIIEKRQSVAFWCNPISGHATLYWYQQILGQGPKLLIQFQNNGVVDDSQLPKDRFSAERLKGVDSTLKIQPAKLEDSAVYLCASSLFTSGKNNEQFFGPGTRLTVL.

The genes are TRBV7-8 and TRBJ2-2; 11 bases agree with TRBD2. This CDR3 is 18 amino acids long. Looked up from germline, CDR1 is SGHVS and CDR2 is FQNEAQ. The V segment lost 6 bases and the J segment 1 base; nucleotides outside the gene matches: 10. The CDR3: CASRAGLAGGVNTGELFF. The CDR3 coding sequence is TGTGCCAGCAGGGCTGGGCTAGCGGGAGGCGTGAACACCGGGGAGCTGTTTTTT. Drawing the rest from reference TRBV7-8 and TRBJ2-2, the complete variable domain is GAGVSQSPRYKVAKRGQDVALRCDPISGHVSLFWYQQALGQGPEFLTYFQNEAQLDKSGLPSDRFFAERPEGSVSTLKIQRTQQEDSAVYLCASRAGLAGGVNTGELFFGEGSRLTVL.

The chain uses TRBV6-5 and TRBJ2-7, with 7 positions matching TRBD2. CDR1 MNHEY and CDR2 SVGAGI come from the germline V gene. This CDR3 region has 14 residues. Unmatched junction bases numbered 9, after V lost 6 bases and J lost 4 bases. DNA of the CDR3: TGTGCCAGCAGAGCATCCGGGGAGGGGTACGAGCAGTACTTC. Translation gives CASRASGEGYEQYF.

This chain uses TRBV7-3 with TRBJ2-2, with unresolved D. V dropped 4 bases and J dropped 3 bases, with 18 bases sitting between them. The CDR3 is made up of 17 amino acids. CDR1 is SGHTA, CDR2 FQGTGA, per germline. The CDR3: CASSSIPSFRDTGELFF. CDR3 nucleotides: TGTGCCAGCAGCTCTATACCATCGTTCCGGGACACCGGGGAGCTGTTTTTT.

The V call is TRBV6-2 or TRBV6-3, the J call TRBJ1-2; D might be TRBD1 (6 bases). V shed 2 bases and J shed 6 bases, with 10 bases lying between them. Per germline, CDR1 MNHEY and CDR2 SVGEGT. This CDR3 has 13 amino acids. The CDR3 spells CASSYTGRHGYTF. CDR3 coding DNA: TGTGCCAGCAGTTACACAGGGAGACATGGCTACACCTTC.

The chain has TRBV19 and TRBJ1-1; possibly TRBD1 for D (5 bases). Deletions cut 5 bases from V and 0 bases from J, with 10 bases between. The germline CDR1 and CDR2 sequences are LNHDA and SQIVND (reference sequence). This CDR3 comprises 14 residues. The CDR3 region is CASSVTAMNTEAFF. Written as DNA, the CDR3 is TGTGCCAGTAGTGTGACAGCCATGAACACTGAAGCTTTCTTT.